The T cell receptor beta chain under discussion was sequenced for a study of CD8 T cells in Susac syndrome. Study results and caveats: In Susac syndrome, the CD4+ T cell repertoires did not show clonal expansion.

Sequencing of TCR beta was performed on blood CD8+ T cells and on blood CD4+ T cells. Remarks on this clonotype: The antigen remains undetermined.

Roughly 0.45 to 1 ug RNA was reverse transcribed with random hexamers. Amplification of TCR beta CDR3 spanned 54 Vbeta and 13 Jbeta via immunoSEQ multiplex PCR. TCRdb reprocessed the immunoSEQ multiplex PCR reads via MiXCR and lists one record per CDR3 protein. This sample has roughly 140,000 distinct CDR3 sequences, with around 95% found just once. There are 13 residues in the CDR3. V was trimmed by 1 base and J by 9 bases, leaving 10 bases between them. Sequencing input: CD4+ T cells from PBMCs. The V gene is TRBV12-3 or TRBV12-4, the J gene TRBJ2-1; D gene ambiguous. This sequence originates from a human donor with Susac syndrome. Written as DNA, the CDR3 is TGTGCCAGCAGTTTAGACCAGTCCCTTGAGCAGTTCTTC. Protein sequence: CASSLDQSLEQFF.